A selection of T cell receptor beta chains follows, all from one sample in a study of chemoradiotherapy in HPV16-positive cancers. Produced via immunoSEQ multiplex PCR; TCRdb's table is partial and in-frame only. This repertoire shows over a thousand clones, roughly 85% found once; its top ten account for around 8.5%. The specimen comprised tumor tissue, sampled from a patient who underwent chemoradiotherapy. The source of these receptors is a human donor with HPV-associated anogenital cancer. Both conserved end residues are part of each CDR3. The D gene is left open where the match is weak. Rows may omit the clone size; those that give it use once, few, many or a size class.

clone size: -; D gene: TRBD1; J gene: TRBJ1-1; V gene: TRBV5-1; CDR3 protein: CASSIRQGAEAFF; CDR3 DNA: TGCGCCAGCAGCATCCGACAGGGGGCTGAAGCTTTCTTT
clone size: few; D gene: -; J gene: TRBJ1-1; V gene: TRBV2; CDR3 protein: CASIPATKMNTEAFF; CDR3 DNA: TGTGCCAGCATACCCGCTACTAAAATGAACACTGAAGCTTTCTTT
clone size: -; D gene: TRBD2; J gene: TRBJ2-5; V gene: TRBV27; CDR3 protein: CASRKTSGMVETQYF; CDR3 DNA: TGTGCCAGCAGGAAGACTAGCGGGATGGTTGAGACCCAGTACTTC
clone size: -; D gene: -; J gene: TRBJ2-3; V gene: TRBV7-8; CDR3 protein: CASSLFQRPTDTQYF; CDR3 DNA: TGTGCCAGCAGCTTATTTCAGCGGCCCACAGATACGCAGTATTTT
clone size: -; D gene: -; J gene: TRBJ1-1; V gene: TRBV15; CDR3 protein: CATSRARTANTEAFF; CDR3 DNA: TGTGCCACCAGCAGGGCAAGGACGGCGAACACTGAAGCTTTCTTT
clone size: once; D gene: -; J gene: TRBJ1-2; V gene: TRBV2; CDR3 protein: CASSETGDYGYTF; CDR3 DNA: TGTGCCAGCAGTGAGACGGGGGACTATGGCTACACCTTC
clone size: -; D gene: -; J gene: TRBJ1-1; V gene: TRBV5-1; CDR3 protein: CASSLSGVNTEAFF; CDR3 DNA: TGCGCCAGCAGCTTGTCAGGGGTGAACACTGAAGCTTTCTTT
clone size: once; D gene: -; J gene: TRBJ2-1; V gene: TRBV2; CDR3 protein: CASSGLGTGSRNEQFF; CDR3 DNA: TGTGCCAGCAGTGGGTTGGGCACCGGGAGTCGTAATGAGCAGTTCTTC
clone size: -; D gene: -; J gene: TRBJ2-6; V gene: TRBV19; CDR3 protein: CATGRSGANVLTF; CDR3 DNA: TGTGCCACCGGCCGCTCTGGGGCCAACGTCCTGACTTTC
clone size: -; D gene: TRBD2; J gene: TRBJ2-1; V gene: TRBV7-9; CDR3 protein: CASSLALTSGIPNEQFF; CDR3 DNA: TGTGCCAGCAGCTTAGCGCTGACTAGCGGGATCCCCAATGAGCAGTTCTTC
clone size: -; D gene: -; J gene: TRBJ2-3; V gene: TRBV7-3; CDR3 protein: CASSLVPQASTDTQYF; CDR3 DNA: TGTGCCAGCAGCTTAGTGCCCCAGGCCAGCACAGATACGCAGTATTTT
clone size: -; D gene: -; J gene: TRBJ2-5; V gene: TRBV28; CDR3 protein: CASSRAGPTYQETQYF; CDR3 DNA: TGTGCCAGCAGCCGTGCCGGGCCTACCTACCAAGAGACCCAGTACTTC
clone size: -; D gene: -; J gene: TRBJ1-1; V gene: TRBV30; CDR3 protein: CAWRRGNTEAFF; CDR3 DNA: TGTGCCTGGCGAAGGGGGAACACTGAAGCTTTCTTT
clone size: -; D gene: TRBD1; J gene: TRBJ1-4; V gene: TRBV25-1; CDR3 protein: CASSDPGGGSNEKLFF; CDR3 DNA: TGTGCCAGCAGTGATCCAGGGGGCGGATCTAATGAAAAACTGTTTTTT
clone size: -; D gene: -; J gene: TRBJ2-7; V gene: TRBV5-4; CDR3 protein: CASSYSGPTLEQYF; CDR3 DNA: TGTGCCAGCAGCTACTCCGGGCCTACCCTCGAGCAGTACTTC
clone size: -; D gene: -; J gene: TRBJ1-2; V gene: TRBV14; CDR3 protein: CASSQAQGDYGYTF; CDR3 DNA: TGTGCCAGCAGCCAAGCTCAAGGGGACTATGGCTACACCTTC
clone size: -; D gene: -; J gene: TRBJ1-2; V gene: TRBV7-2; CDR3 protein: CASSFKRGNYGYTF; CDR3 DNA: TGTGCCAGCAGCTTCAAGAGGGGAAACTATGGCTACACCTTC
clone size: once; D gene: TRBD1; J gene: TRBJ2-1; V gene: TRBV6-6; CDR3 protein: CASSYSHGQGLGEQFF; CDR3 DNA: TGTGCCAGCAGTTACTCCCATGGACAGGGTCTTGGTGAGCAGTTCTTC
clone size: -; D gene: TRBD1; J gene: TRBJ2-3; V gene: TRBV16; CDR3 protein: CASSQETGAHTQYF; CDR3 DNA: TGTGCCAGCAGCCAGGAGACAGGGGCCCATACGCAGTATTTT
clone size: -; D gene: -; J gene: TRBJ1-5; V gene: TRBV10-2; CDR3 protein: CASSEVYWGAENQPQHF; CDR3 DNA: TGCGCCAGCAGTGAGGTATATTGGGGGGCCGAGAATCAGCCCCAGCATTTT
clone size: -; D gene: -; J gene: TRBJ2-7; V gene: TRBV4-1; CDR3 protein: CASSQDQDPYEQYF; CDR3 DNA: TGCGCCAGCAGCCAAGACCAGGATCCCTACGAGCAGTACTTC